These 30 T cell receptor beta chains share one sample of origin, sequenced in a study of T cell responses to AZD1222 COVID-19 vaccine. The table came from immunoSEQ multiplex PCR; TCRdb's copy has only in-frame clones and leaves some out. The sample holds 150,000 or so clones, around nine tenths seen once. This sample comprised peripheral blood, obtained on day 0 of AZD1222 vaccination. These receptors came from an adult in good health.

This chain uses TRBV6-1 with TRBJ2-2; D may be TRBD1 or TRBD2 (5 bases each). The V gene's germline CDR1 is MNHNS and CDR2 SASEGT. CDR3 length: 14 residues. V lost 0 bases to trimming and J lost 3 bases, with 5 bases between them. The CDR3 is CASSEAGDTGELFF. CDR3 nucleotides: TGTGCCAGCAGTGAAGCGGGGGACACCGGGGAGCTGTTTTTT.

This clone was seen a handful of times. V usage is TRBV5-8 and J usage is TRBJ2-2; 7 positions agree with TRBD2. CDR3 length: 16 amino acids. Germline CDR1 is SGHTS and CDR2 is YDEGEE. Trimming removed 1 base from V and 1 base from J; junction bases left unmatched: 4. The CDR3 region is CASSLLAAQNTGELFF. In DNA form, the CDR3 reads TGTGCCAGCAGCTTGCTAGCGGCCCAGAACACCGGGGAGCTGTTTTTT.

This rearrangement joins TRBV9 to TRBJ1-6, with a possible D match to TRBD1 (5 bases). In germline, CDR1 is SGDLS, CDR2 YYNGEE. The ends were cut back, 3 bases at V and 9 bases at J, with 13 bases in the middle. This CDR3 comprises 14 residues. The CDR3 loop reads CASSEGTGGSPLHF. DNA for the CDR3: TGTGCCAGCAGCGAGGGGACCGGGGGTTCACCCCTCCACTTT.

The rearrangement joins TRBV5-1 to TRBJ1-1; TRBD1 is a possible D gene (6 bases). Per the germline V gene, CDR1 is SGHRS and CDR2 is YFSETQ. This CDR3 region has 15 residues. The V gene lost 1 base and the J gene lost 5 bases, with 15 bases spanning the gap. As DNA, the CDR3 is TGCGCCAGCAGCTTGACTCCGACGGGGGCGACTGAAGCTTTCTTT. Translation gives CASSLTPTGATEAFF.

The CDR3, as DNA: TGTGCCAGCAGCGACGCCGGGACAGGCAATCAGCCCCAGCATTTT. Translation: CASSDAGTGNQPQHF. V usage is TRBV6-5 and J usage is TRBJ1-5; TRBD1 aligns across 7 bases. V lost 6 bases and J lost 2; bases outside the gene matches: 7. The CDR3 consists of 15 residues. Germline-derived CDR1 and CDR2 are MNHEY and SVGAGI.

The gene calls are TRBV6-1 and TRBJ1-5, with D possibly TRBD1 on 5 matching bases. The germline V gene encodes CDR1 MNHNS and CDR2 SASEGT. V was shortened by 6 bases and J by 5 bases, with 14 bases between the two germline ends. CDR3 length: 14 amino acids. CDR3 in amino acids: CASRRGSGDQPQHF. The CDR3 DNA is TGTGCCAGCAGGAGGGGAAGCGGGGATCAGCCCCAGCATTTT.

This clone was counted once. The chain recombines TRBV7-9 with TRBJ1-4; D is unresolved. The V gene's germline CDR1 is SEHNR and CDR2 FQNEAQ (reference sequence). V lost 5 bases, J lost 11 bases, and 18 bases lay in between. This CDR3 region has 14 residues. The CDR3 bases are TGTGCCAGCAGCCATCCAGCAGACTTGCAGAAACTGTTTTTT. Its translation is CASSHPADLQKLFF.

This chain joins TRBV24-1 and TRBJ2-1; D remains ambiguous. Germline V lookup: CDR1 KGHDR, CDR2 SFDVKD. The CDR3 totals 14 residues. Trimming took off 3 bases at V and 0 bases at J, with 5 bases between the two ends. CDR3 DNA sequence: TGTGCCACCAGTGATGTGGCCTCCTACAATGAGCAGTTCTTC. This translates into CATSDVASYNEQFF.

The chain carries TRBV5-1 and TRBJ2-5; TRBD2 agrees at 13 bases. The germline V gene encodes CDR1 SGHRS and CDR2 YFSETQ. J was trimmed by 7 bases and V by 5 bases; bases with no gene match: 20. CDR3 size: 19 residues. CDR3 protein: CASRGGSSGTSGMVGTQYF. In nucleotides, the CDR3 is TGCGCCAGCAGGGGCGGATCCTCCGGGACTAGCGGGATGGTCGGGACCCAGTACTTC.

This clone was found once. The chain joins TRBV5-6 to TRBJ2-5; 9 bases align to TRBD2. This CDR3 has 16 residues. The trim removed 0 bases at V and 4 bases at J, leaving 7 bases unmatched. CDR1 is SGHDT and CDR2 is YYEEEE in the germline V gene. The CDR3 DNA reads TGTGCCAGCAGCTTGGATCTTGAGGGACTAGCAGAGACCCAGTACTTC. This gives the protein CASSLDLEGLAETQYF. Variable domain in full (rest from reference TRBV5-6 and TRBJ2-5): DAGVTQSPTHLIKTRGQQVTLRCSPKSGHDTVSWYQQALGQGPQFIFQYYEEEERQRGNFPDRFSGHQFPNYSSELNVNALLLGDSALYLCASSLDLEGLAETQYFGPGTRLLVL.

CDR3 in amino acids: CATSINFENQPQHF. CDR3 nucleotide sequence: TGTGCCACCAGCATAAACTTCGAGAATCAGCCCCAGCATTTT. J is TRBJ1-5 and V is TRBV15; D uncertain. Germline V gene lookup returns CDR1 LNHNV and CDR2 YYDKDF (reference sequence). This CDR3 has 14 residues. Trimming shortened V by 4 bases and J by 4 bases, and 11 bases separated the two germline ends.

This rearrangement joins TRBV5-4 to TRBJ1-4, with 7 nucleotides matching TRBD1. The germline gives CDR1 SGHNT, CDR2 YYREEE (reference sequence). The CDR3 consists of 15 residues. The J segment lost 8 bases and the V segment lost 4 bases, leaving 11 bases of the junction unmatched. In DNA form, the CDR3 reads TGTGCCAGCAGCCCACAGGGGATACGAGGCGAAAAACTGTTTTTT. It encodes CASSPQGIRGEKLFF.

This clone came up a few times. This CDR3 is CASSLVVGNYGYTF. The CDR3 DNA is TGTGCCAGCAGCCTAGTTGTGGGTAACTATGGCTACACCTTC. The chain is built from TRBV28 and TRBJ1-2; D is uncertain. Trimming removed 6 bases at V and 1 base at J, with 12 bases between. Germline-derived CDR1 and CDR2 are MDHEN and SYDVKM. CDR3 length: 14 amino acids.

This clone was recorded many times. The chain employs TRBV27 and TRBJ1-5; perhaps TRBD1 as D (5 bases). Trimming shortened V by 4 bases and J by 6 bases, and 13 bases separated the two germline ends. The CDR3 loop spans 14 amino acids. The germline V gene has CDR1 MNHEY and CDR2 SMNVEV (reference sequence). CDR3 amino acids: CASSSARDPQPQHF. The CDR3 DNA follows: TGTGCCAGCAGTTCGGCCCGGGACCCTCAGCCCCAGCATTTT.

The chain is built from TRBV7-9 and TRBJ2-3; TRBD2 agrees at 8 bases. The CDR3 runs 17 residues. Germline CDR1 is SEHNR and CDR2 is FQNEAQ (reference sequence). V shed 1 base, J shed 2 bases, and the junction held 8 bases outside the gene matches. The DNA for the CDR3 is TGTGCCAGCAGCTTAGATATAGCGGGGATCTTCACAGATACGCAGTATTTT. It yields the protein CASSLDIAGIFTDTQYF. The entire variable domain, with the rest obtained from reference TRBV7-9 and TRBJ2-3, is as follows: DTGVSQNPRHKITKRGQNVTFRCDPISEHNRLYWYRQTLGQGPEFLTYFQNEAQLEKSRLLSDRFSAERPKGSFSTLEIQRTEQGDSAMYLCASSLDIAGIFTDTQYFGPGTRLTVL.

The V and J genes are TRBV30 and TRBJ2-7; 7 bases are shared with TRBD1. Germline CDR1 GTSNPN, CDR2 SVGIG (reference sequence). The CDR3 consists of 13 residues. J lost 2 bases, V lost 0 bases, and 1 base had no gene match. CDR3 loop: CAWSVGTAYEQYF. The CDR3 region has the DNA TGTGCCTGGAGTGTTGGGACAGCCTACGAGCAGTACTTC.

The chain joins TRBV5-1 to TRBJ1-1; 8 bases line up with TRBD1. The length of the CDR3 is 14 residues. With V trimmed by 4 bases and J by 2 bases, 4 bases remained unmatched. Germline CDR1 reads SGHRS; CDR2 reads YFSETQ. CDR3 sequence (DNA): TGCGCCAGCAGCGAACAGGGGGTAAACACTGAAGCTTTCTTT. This gives the protein CASSEQGVNTEAFF.

The sample holds one count of this clone. The chain couples TRBV4-1 to TRBJ2-7; weak D call: TRBD2 (6 bases). The length of the CDR3 is 14 residues. Germline V gene data show CDR1 as MGHRA and CDR2 as YSYEKL. Trimming left V 3 bases short and J 5 bases short, with 14 bases between. Written as DNA, the CDR3 is TGCGCCAGCAGCCAGCAGACTAGTTCTGACGAGCAGTACTTC. Its protein product is CASSQQTSSDEQYF.

The V and J genes are TRBV14 and TRBJ1-1; 8 bases align to TRBD1. The CDR3 totals 15 residues. Germline V lookup: CDR1 SGHDN, CDR2 FVKESK. After removal of 1 base from V and 6 bases from J, the junction contained 7 bases not matched to a gene. CDR3 residues: CASSQGSGQVAEAFF. CDR3 coding DNA: TGTGCCAGCAGCCAAGGTTCGGGACAGGTTGCTGAAGCTTTCTTT. The full variable domain, with the rest looked up from reference TRBV14 and TRBJ1-1, is EAGVTQFPSHSVIEKGQTVTLRCDPISGHDNLYWYRRVMGKEIKFLLHFVKESKQDESGMPNNRFLAERTGGTYSTLKVQPAELEDSGVYFCASSQGSGQVAEAFFGQGTRLTVV.

V is TRBV7-9 and J is TRBJ1-1; D not resolved. The V end was cut by 5 bases, the J end by 1 base, with 5 bases between. The CDR3 totals 12 residues. Germline CDR1 SEHNR, CDR2 FQNEAQ (reference sequence). The CDR3 DNA is TGTGCCAGCAGCCACAGGAACACTGAAGCTTTCTTT. Translating gives CASSHRNTEAFF.

The count of this clone is one. The chain has TRBV4-1 and TRBJ2-7, with D perhaps matching TRBD1 (5 bases). The CDR3 has 17 amino acids. V was clipped by 3 bases and J by 3 bases, with 21 bases between them. The germline V gene encodes CDR1 MGHRA and CDR2 YSYEKL. CDR3 sequence: CASSHSTQGNPYYEQYF. The DNA for the CDR3 is TGCGCCAGCAGCCACTCAACTCAGGGAAATCCTTACTACGAGCAGTACTTC.

V and J are TRBV7-9 and TRBJ1-3; D might be TRBD1 (5 bases). Trimming took 2 bases from V and 1 from J, leaving 9 bases between them. The germline V gene encodes CDR1 SEHNR and CDR2 FQNEAQ (reference sequence). The CDR3 totals 15 residues. The DNA of the CDR3 is TGTGCCAGCAGCTTACAGGGTTATTCTGGAAACACCATATATTTT. Protein: CASSLQGYSGNTIYF.

The chain couples TRBV5-5 to TRBJ1-2, with unresolved D. The CDR3 is made up of 13 amino acids. Trimming left V 4 bases short and J 5 bases short, with 12 bases between. The germline V gene has CDR1 SGHKS and CDR2 YYEKEE (reference sequence). CDR3 bases: TGTGCCAGCAGCCCGTACATCGCTTATGGCTACACCTTC. Amino acids: CASSPYIAYGYTF. Using reference TRBV5-5 and TRBJ1-2 for the parts outside the CDR3, the full variable domain is DAGVTQSPTHLIKTRGQQVTLRCSPISGHKSVSWYQQVLGQGPQFIFQYYEKEERGRGNFPDRFSARQFPNYSSELNVNALLLGDSALYLCASSPYIAYGYTFGSGTRLTVV.

The chain joins TRBV28 to TRBJ2-7; TRBD1 agrees at 8 bases. The CDR3 loop spans 13 amino acids. The germline CDR1 and CDR2 sequences are MDHEN and SYDVKM. The J segment lost 5 bases and the V segment lost 5 bases, leaving 5 bases of the junction unmatched. In nucleotides, the CDR3 is TGTGCCAGCAGTCCCCGGACAGGGAACGAGCAGTACTTC. It specifies CASSPRTGNEQYF.

This chain's CDR3 is CATSGDRNTEAFF. The CDR3 DNA sequence: TGTGCCACCAGTGGGGACAGGAACACTGAAGCTTTCTTT. The chain couples TRBV24-1 to TRBJ1-1, with TRBD1 identical over 7 bases. Germline loops: CDR1 KGHDR, CDR2 SFDVKD. The CDR3 covers 13 residues. Trimming cost V 5 bases and J 1 base; bases outside gene matches: 0.

The rearrangement joins TRBV27 to TRBJ2-3; D unclear. CDR3 length: 14 amino acids. Trimming stripped 7 bases from V and 0 bases from J, with 11 bases between. Germline CDR1 MNHEY, CDR2 SMNVEV (reference sequence). For the CDR3, the DNA is TGTGCCAGCACCCCTGGCCTCAGCACAGATACGCAGTATTTT. Protein: CASTPGLSTDTQYF.

The chain combines TRBV4-1 with TRBJ1-1; D possibly corresponds to TRBD1 (5 bases). V was pared by 3 bases and J by 5 bases, with 10 bases between. CDR1 is MGHRA, CDR2 YSYEKL, per germline. CDR3 length: 13 amino acids. The CDR3, as DNA: TGCGCCAGCAGCCAGGGGGGTTGGACTGAAGCTTTCTTT. It yields the protein CASSQGGWTEAFF.

The count of this clone is one. The gene calls are TRBV4-2 and TRBJ2-3; a possible D gene is TRBD2 (6 bases). Germline lookup yields CDR1 LGHNA and CDR2 YNFKEQ. With 0 bases removed from V and 1 base from J, the gap between germline ends came to 11 bases. The CDR3 runs to 16 residues. The CDR3 region is CASSQDSASGTDTQYF. The DNA for the CDR3 is TGTGCCAGCAGCCAAGATTCGGCTAGCGGCACAGATACGCAGTATTTT.

The gene calls are TRBV7-9 and TRBJ1-1, with D unresolved. Trimming stripped 4 bases from V and 5 bases from J, with 8 bases between. The CDR3 sequence is 12 residues long. Germline V gives CDR1 SEHNR, CDR2 FQNEAQ (reference sequence). The CDR3 sequence is CASSSDRTEAFF. DNA of the CDR3: TGTGCCAGCAGCTCTGATAGGACTGAAGCTTTCTTT.

J is TRBJ1-6 and V is TRBV28; maybe TRBD1 (5 bases). This CDR3 comprises 14 residues. The germline gives CDR1 MDHEN, CDR2 SYDVKM. V was pared by 7 bases and J by 10 bases, with 17 bases between. The CDR3 DNA reads as TGTGCCAGCACCGGGGGTGTCTGGGAATCACCCCTCCACTTT. Translated, it gives CASTGGVWESPLHF.